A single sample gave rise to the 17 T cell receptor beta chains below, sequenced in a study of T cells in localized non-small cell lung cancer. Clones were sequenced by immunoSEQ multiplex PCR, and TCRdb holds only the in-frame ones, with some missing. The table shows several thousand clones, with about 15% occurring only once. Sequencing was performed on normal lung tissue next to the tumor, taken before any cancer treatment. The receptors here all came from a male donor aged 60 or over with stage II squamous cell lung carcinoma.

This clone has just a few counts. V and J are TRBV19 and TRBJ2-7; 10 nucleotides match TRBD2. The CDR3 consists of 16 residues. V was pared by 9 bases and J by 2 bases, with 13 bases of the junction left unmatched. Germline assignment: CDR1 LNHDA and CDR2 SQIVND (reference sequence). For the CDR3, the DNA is TGTGCCAGCTCCACTGCCTCTAGCGGGGGCACCTACGAGCAGTACTTC. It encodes CASSTASSGGTYEQYF.

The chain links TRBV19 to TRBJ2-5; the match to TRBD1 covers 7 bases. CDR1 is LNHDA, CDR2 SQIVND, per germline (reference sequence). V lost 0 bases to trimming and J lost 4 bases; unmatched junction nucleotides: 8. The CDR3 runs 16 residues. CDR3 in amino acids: CASSIDSRQGRETQYF. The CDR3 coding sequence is TGTGCCAGTAGTATAGACTCCCGACAGGGAAGAGAGACCCAGTACTTC.

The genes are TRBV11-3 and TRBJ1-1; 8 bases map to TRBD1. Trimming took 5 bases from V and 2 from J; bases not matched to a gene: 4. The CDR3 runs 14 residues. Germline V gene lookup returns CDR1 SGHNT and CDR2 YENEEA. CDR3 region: CASSPTGGNTEAFF. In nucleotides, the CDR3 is TGTGCCAGCAGCCCAACAGGGGGAAACACTGAAGCTTTCTTT.

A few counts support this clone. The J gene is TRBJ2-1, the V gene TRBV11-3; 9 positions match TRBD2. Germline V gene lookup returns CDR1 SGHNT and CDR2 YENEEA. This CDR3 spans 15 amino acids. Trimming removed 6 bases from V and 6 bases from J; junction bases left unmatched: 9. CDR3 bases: TGTGCCAGCAGAGTCTGGGGTAGCGGGAGCAATGAGCAGTTCTTC. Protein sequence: CASRVWGSGSNEQFF.

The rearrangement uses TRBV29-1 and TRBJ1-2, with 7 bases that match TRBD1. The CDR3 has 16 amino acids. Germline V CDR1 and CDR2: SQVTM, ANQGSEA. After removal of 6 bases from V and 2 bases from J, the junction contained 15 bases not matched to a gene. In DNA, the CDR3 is TGCAGCGTCGTCCGGGACAGCCGATTCTTAAACTATGGCTACACCTTC. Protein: CSVVRDSRFLNYGYTF.

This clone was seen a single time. The CDR3 bases are TGTGCCAGCCAGGGGACCCTTAGCAATCAGCCCCAGCATTTT. It encodes CASQGTLSNQPQHF. The V gene is TRBV19, the J gene TRBJ1-5; possible D gene TRBD1, 6 bases. The V end lost 9 bases, the J end lost 0 bases, and 12 bases lay between the germline ends. The CDR3 length is 14 residues. CDR1 is LNHDA, CDR2 SQIVND, per germline (reference sequence).

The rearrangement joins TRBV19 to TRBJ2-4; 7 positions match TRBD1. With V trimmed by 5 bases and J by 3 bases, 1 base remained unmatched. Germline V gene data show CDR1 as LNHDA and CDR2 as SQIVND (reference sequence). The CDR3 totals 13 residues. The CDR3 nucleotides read TGTGCCAGTAGTCGGGACAGCAAAAACATTCAGTACTTC. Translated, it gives CASSRDSKNIQYF.

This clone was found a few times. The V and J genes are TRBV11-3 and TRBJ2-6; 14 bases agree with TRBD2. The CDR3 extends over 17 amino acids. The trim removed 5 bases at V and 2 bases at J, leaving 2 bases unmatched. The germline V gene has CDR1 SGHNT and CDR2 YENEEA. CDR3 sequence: CASSQGLAGAGANVLTF. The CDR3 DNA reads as TGTGCCAGCAGCCAGGGACTAGCGGGAGCTGGGGCCAACGTCCTGACTTTC.

CDR3 DNA sequence: TGTGCCAGCAGTTACGCCGGCAATCAGCCCCAGCATTTT. Translated: CASSYAGNQPQHF. This chain uses TRBV6-8 with TRBJ1-5, with unresolved D. The V gene lost 2 bases and the J gene lost 2 bases, with 4 bases spanning the gap. The germline gives CDR1 MNHGY, CDR2 SAAAGT. The CDR3 loop spans 13 amino acids.

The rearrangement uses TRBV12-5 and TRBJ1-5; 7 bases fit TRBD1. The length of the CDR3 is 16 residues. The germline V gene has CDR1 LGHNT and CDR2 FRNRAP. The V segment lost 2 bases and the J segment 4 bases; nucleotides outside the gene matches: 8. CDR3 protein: CASGLRTGVGNQPQHF. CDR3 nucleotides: TGTGCTAGTGGTTTGAGAACAGGGGTTGGGAATCAGCCCCAGCATTTT.

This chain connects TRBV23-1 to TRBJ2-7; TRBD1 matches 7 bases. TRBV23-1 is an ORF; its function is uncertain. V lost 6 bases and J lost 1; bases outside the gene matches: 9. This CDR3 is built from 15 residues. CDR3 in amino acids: CASSRAGTESYEQYF. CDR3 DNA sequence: TGCGCCAGCAGCCGAGCCGGGACAGAATCCTACGAGCAGTACTTC.

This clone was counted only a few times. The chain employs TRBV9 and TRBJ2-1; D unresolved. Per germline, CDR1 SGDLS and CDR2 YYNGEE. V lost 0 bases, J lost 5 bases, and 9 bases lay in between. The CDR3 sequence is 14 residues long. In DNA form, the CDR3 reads TGTGCCAGCAGCGTAGGGGCCACCGACAATGAGCAGTTCTTC. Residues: CASSVGATDNEQFF.

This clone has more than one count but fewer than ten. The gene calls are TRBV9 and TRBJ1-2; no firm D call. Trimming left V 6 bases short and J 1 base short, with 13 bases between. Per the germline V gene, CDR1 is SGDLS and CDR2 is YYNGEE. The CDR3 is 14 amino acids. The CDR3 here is CASTLRADNYGYTF. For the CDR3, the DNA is TGTGCCAGCACCCTCCGTGCGGATAACTATGGCTACACCTTC.

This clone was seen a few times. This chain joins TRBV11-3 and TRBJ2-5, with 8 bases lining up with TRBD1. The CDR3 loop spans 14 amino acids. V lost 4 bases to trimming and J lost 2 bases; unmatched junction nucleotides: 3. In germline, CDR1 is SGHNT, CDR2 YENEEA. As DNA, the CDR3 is TGTGCCAGCAGCTCCGACAGGGGACAAGAGACCCAGTACTTC. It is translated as CASSSDRGQETQYF.

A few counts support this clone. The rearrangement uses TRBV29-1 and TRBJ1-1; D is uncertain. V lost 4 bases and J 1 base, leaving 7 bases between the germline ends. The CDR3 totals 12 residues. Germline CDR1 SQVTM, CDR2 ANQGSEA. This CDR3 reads CSVGVGNTEAFF. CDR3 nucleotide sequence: TGCAGCGTTGGTGTAGGGAACACTGAAGCTTTCTTT. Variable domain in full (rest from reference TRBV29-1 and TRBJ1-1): SAVISQKPSRDICQRGTSLTIQCQVDSQVTMMFWYRQQPGQSLTLIATANQGSEATYESGFVIDKFPISRPNLTFSTLTVSNMSPEDSSIYLCSVGVGNTEAFFGQGTRLTVV.

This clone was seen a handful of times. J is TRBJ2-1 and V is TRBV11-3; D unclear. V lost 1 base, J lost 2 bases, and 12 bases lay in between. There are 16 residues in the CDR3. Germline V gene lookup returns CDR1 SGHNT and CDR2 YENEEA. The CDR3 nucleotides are TGTGCCAGCAGCTTAGTAGCTTTCTCTACCTACAATGAGCAGTTCTTC. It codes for CASSLVAFSTYNEQFF.

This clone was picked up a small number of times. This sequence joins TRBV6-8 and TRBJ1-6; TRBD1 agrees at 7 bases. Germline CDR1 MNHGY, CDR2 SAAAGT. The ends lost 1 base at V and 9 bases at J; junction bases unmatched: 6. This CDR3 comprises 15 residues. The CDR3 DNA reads TGTGCCAGCAGTTACTTCTGGACAGGAGGTTCACCCCTCCACTTT. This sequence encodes CASSYFWTGGSPLHF.